Below are 18 T cell receptor beta chains sequenced from a single sample in a study of T-cell memory formation after mild COVID-19. TCRdb processed the 5' RACE reads anew with MiXCR; each CDR3 protein has one entry. The sample has 500,000 to 600,000 distinct CDR3 sequences; around 17% are singletons. Sequencing was carried out using PBMCs or a T cell subset sorted from them (not recorded which). The receptors originated from an adult woman who had mild COVID-19 (a few samples of this study predate the infection). Cell type and time point are not known.

V gene TRBV5-4 combines with J gene TRBJ2-7; 10 nucleotides match TRBD2. The CDR3 is 15 amino acids. J was trimmed by 4 bases and V by 0 bases; bases with no gene match: 4. Germline CDR1 SGHNT, CDR2 YYREEE (reference sequence). In DNA form, the CDR3 reads TGTGCCAGCAGCTTGGCGTTAGCGGGGGGTTACGAGCAGTACTTC. Encoded protein: CASSLALAGGYEQYF.

This clonotype was picked up a small number of times. This chain links TRBV7-9 with TRBJ2-7; TRBD2 matches at 7 bases. The germline CDR1 and CDR2 sequences are SEHNR and FQNEAQ (reference sequence). V gave up 3 bases and J gave up 3 bases; unmatched junction bases: 5. This CDR3 region has 14 residues. The chain's CDR3 is CASSFAGDYYEQYF. The CDR3 DNA sequence: TGTGCCAGCAGCTTTGCGGGGGACTACTACGAGCAGTACTTC.

This sequence joins TRBV18 and TRBJ2-7; D perhaps matches TRBD1 (5 bases). Germline V gives CDR1 KGHSH, CDR2 LQKENI. V lost 3 bases and J lost 7, with 13 bases in between. The CDR3 contains 13 residues. CDR3 in amino acids: CASSPSDSREQYF. The DNA of the CDR3 is TGTGCCAGCTCACCCTCCGACAGTAGAGAGCAGTACTTC. The complete variable domain, with remaining parts taken from reference TRBV18 and TRBJ2-7, reads NAGVMQNPRHLVRRRGQEARLRCSPMKGHSHVYWYRQLPEEGLKFMVYLQKENIIDESGMPKERFSAEFPKEGPSILRIQQVVRGDSAAYFCASSPSDSREQYFGPGTRLTVT.

This clonotype has just a few counts. This chain joins TRBV20-1 and TRBJ2-2; D might be TRBD2 (5 bases). Germline V CDR1 and CDR2: DFQATT, SNEGSKA (reference sequence). The CDR3 runs to 10 residues. This CDR3 reads CRGSTGELFF. For the CDR3, the DNA is TGCAGAGGGAGCACCGGGGAGCTGTTTTTT.

This clonotype turned up a few times. This chain joins TRBV10-3 and TRBJ1-3; D is perhaps TRBD1 (6 bases). The germline V and J ends were trimmed by 3 bases and 3 bases, with 12 bases remaining between them. Germline CDR1 ENHRY, CDR2 SYGVKD. The CDR3 is made up of 15 amino acids. The CDR3 loop reads CAISDRGRSGNTIYF. The CDR3 DNA reads as TGTGCCATCAGTGACAGGGGAAGGAGTGGAAACACCATATATTTT.

The chain employs TRBV12-3 or TRBV12-4 and TRBJ2-3; 8 positions match TRBD2. Trimming removed 7 bases from V and 2 bases from J; junction bases left unmatched: 5. The CDR3 extends over 14 amino acids. The DNA of the CDR3 is TGTGCCAGCACGGGAGGGCGAGACACAGATACGCAGTATTTT. Translation gives CASTGGRDTDTQYF.

This clonotype has just one count. This chain links TRBV9 with TRBJ1-2; the D is unclear. This CDR3 spans 15 amino acids. The ends were cut back, 0 bases at V and 2 bases at J, with 11 bases in the middle. CDR1 is SGDLS, CDR2 YYNGEE, per germline. CDR3 in amino acids: CASSVAAAGNYGYTF. As DNA, the CDR3 is TGTGCCAGCAGCGTAGCCGCCGCGGGCAACTATGGCTACACCTTC. The full variable domain, completed using reference TRBV9 and TRBJ1-2, is DSGVTQTPKHLITATGQRVTLRCSPRSGDLSVYWYQQSLDQGLQFLIQYYNGEERAKGNILERFSAQQFPDLHSELNLSSLELGDSALYFCASSVAAAGNYGYTFGSGTRLTVV.

V is TRBV6-6 and J is TRBJ1-2; D remains ambiguous. V lost 2 bases to trimming and J lost 3 bases, with 10 bases between them. CDR3 size: 14 residues. CDR1 is MNHNY and CDR2 is SVGAGI in the germline V gene (reference sequence). As DNA, the CDR3 is TGTGCCAGCAGTTACGATTCGGTGTACTATGGCTACACCTTC. It is translated as CASSYDSVYYGYTF.

Only a few counts were recorded for this clonotype. The rearrangement uses TRBV27 and TRBJ1-2, with 11 nucleotides matching TRBD1. The CDR3 contains 16 residues. Germline assignment: CDR1 MNHEY and CDR2 SMNVEV (reference sequence). Unmatched junction bases numbered 8, after V lost 5 bases and J lost 3 bases. For the CDR3, the DNA is TGTGCCAGCAGTCGGGACAGGGGGGGATCGGACTATGGCTACACCTTC. It translates to CASSRDRGGSDYGYTF.

This clonotype showed up just a few times. This chain connects TRBV7-9 to TRBJ2-1; 12 nucleotides match TRBD2. Germline CDR1 SEHNR, CDR2 FQNEAQ (reference sequence). J gave up 5 bases and V 4 bases, and 3 bases lay outside the gene matches. There are 15 residues in the CDR3. The CDR3 here is CASSSTSGGDNEQFF. DNA of the CDR3: TGTGCCAGCAGCTCGACTAGCGGGGGTGACAATGAGCAGTTCTTC.

A few counts support this clonotype. V usage is TRBV27 and J usage is TRBJ1-2, with TRBD1 matching 8 bases. CDR3 size: 15 residues. Per the germline V gene, CDR1 is MNHEY and CDR2 is SMNVEV (reference sequence). After removal of 5 bases from V and 1 base from J, the junction contained 6 bases not matched to a gene. Here the CDR3 DNA reads TGTGCCAGCAGTCCCCTGGGACAGGTTAACTATGGCTACACCTTC. Translated, it gives CASSPLGQVNYGYTF.

The chain joins TRBV6-1 to TRBJ1-2; 10 nucleotides match TRBD1. Germline assignment: CDR1 MNHNS and CDR2 SASEGT. V lost 1 base to trimming and J lost 6 bases; unmatched junction nucleotides: 2. This CDR3 has 14 residues. Here the CDR3 DNA reads TGTGCCAGCAGTGAAGGGACAGGGGGGCATGGCTACACCTTC. This translates into CASSEGTGGHGYTF.

This clonotype was counted between two and nine times. The V gene is TRBV3-1, the J gene TRBJ1-6, with 7 bases fitting TRBD1. This CDR3 is 16 amino acids long. V was pared by 5 bases and J by 2 bases, with 6 bases of the junction left unmatched. The V gene's germline CDR1 is LGHDT and CDR2 YNNKEL (reference sequence). The chain's CDR3 is CASSDTGAAYNSPLHF. CDR3 nucleotide sequence: TGTGCCAGCAGCGACACAGGGGCGGCCTATAATTCACCCCTCCACTTT.

The chain recombines TRBV6-6 with TRBJ1-5; the match to TRBD1 covers 7 bases. CDR1 and CDR2 from the germline V gene are MNHNY and SVGAGI (reference sequence). This CDR3 is built from 17 residues. V lost 2 bases and J lost 1; bases outside the gene matches: 8. CDR3 nucleotides: TGTGCCAGCAGTTACCGAGGACAGGCAAGAAGCAATCAGCCCCAGCATTTT. This encodes CASSYRGQARSNQPQHF.

J is TRBJ1-3 and V is TRBV12-3 or TRBV12-4; the D gene is possibly TRBD1 (5 bases). This CDR3 has 16 residues. The ends were cut back, 3 bases at V and 0 bases at J, with 12 bases in the middle. CDR3 loop: CASSFGGIISGNTIYF. Here the CDR3 DNA reads TGTGCCAGCAGTTTCGGGGGTATAATCTCTGGAAACACCATATATTTT.

The CDR3 nucleotides are TGCAGTGCTAGAGATCTGACTAGCCGGAGGGAAACTTGTCCGTTCTTC. Residues: CSARDLTSRRETCPFF. The chain combines TRBV20-1 with TRBJ2-1; TRBD2 matches 7 bases. The germline gives CDR1 DFQATT, CDR2 SNEGSKA (reference sequence). V shed 0 bases, J shed 15 bases, and the junction held 20 bases outside the gene matches. This CDR3 spans 16 amino acids.

The chain employs TRBV6-6 and TRBJ2-3; possibly TRBD2 for D (7 bases). The CDR3 sequence is 12 residues long. V was shortened by 11 bases and J by 7 bases, with 16 bases between the two germline ends. The V gene's germline CDR1 is MNHNY and CDR2 SVGAGI (reference sequence). The CDR3 DNA follows: TGTGCCTCCGACCCGGGGGGCTATACGCAGTATTTT. This sequence encodes CASDPGGYTQYF.

This rearrangement joins TRBV12-3 or TRBV12-4 to TRBJ2-7, with TRBD1 as a possible D gene (6 bases). V shed 5 bases and J shed 3 bases, with 17 bases lying between them. The CDR3 covers 15 residues. The CDR3: CASSRITGSGYEQYF. The CDR3 coding sequence is TGTGCCAGCAGTCGAATTACAGGGTCGGGCTACGAGCAGTACTTC.